A single sample is the source of the 21 T cell receptor beta chains below, sequenced in a study of naive and memory T cell subsets. The beta constant-region primer was an equimolar mix of two oligonucleotides covering TRBC1 and TRBC2. TCRdb reanalysed the UMI-ligation and nested PCR reads using MiXCR and keeps one entry per CDR3 protein. The table records about 85,000 distinct CDR3 sequences, approximately 14% of them present only once. The sequencing sample was made of central memory CD4+ T cells from blood. All receptors derive from a human donor in good health.

This clonotype appeared many times. J is TRBJ2-5 and V is TRBV6-2 or TRBV6-3; possible D gene TRBD1, 5 bases. CDR3 size: 17 residues. CDR1 MNHEY and CDR2 SVGEGT come from the germline V gene. The V and J ends lost 5 bases and 4 bases respectively, with 23 bases between them. This CDR3 reads CASSPALDSVLRETQYF. The CDR3 DNA sequence: TGTGCCAGCAGTCCTGCCCTCGACAGCGTCCTAAGAGAGACCCAGTACTTC.

The chain is built from TRBV7-2 and TRBJ2-3, with 8 nucleotides matching TRBD2. The CDR3 totals 18 residues. CDR1 SGHTA and CDR2 FQGNSA come from the germline V gene. V lost 1 base and J lost 4; bases outside the gene matches: 13. CDR3 DNA: TGTGCCAGCAGCTTAGTGCCCAATACGGGAGGGCGCGCAGATACGCAGTATTTT. This translates into CASSLVPNTGGRADTQYF.

The rearrangement uses TRBV14 and TRBJ2-5; no clear D. CDR1 and CDR2 (germline): SGHDN, FVKESK. The germline V and J ends were trimmed by 1 base and 3 bases, with 15 bases remaining between them. The CDR3 has 16 residues. The CDR3 nucleotides read TGTGCCAGCAGCCAAGCTCAGGTCACGCCTAAAGAGACCCAGTACTTC. Its translation: CASSQAQVTPKETQYF.

The V call is TRBV6-6, the J call TRBJ2-1; TRBD2 is a possible D gene (5 bases). The CDR3 covers 16 residues. V was pared by 6 bases and J by 0 bases, with 15 bases between. Germline-derived CDR1 and CDR2 are MNHNY and SVGAGI (reference sequence). CDR3 sequence: CASRRGSVVSYNEQFF. The CDR3 DNA follows: TGTGCCAGCAGAAGAGGTAGCGTTGTCTCCTACAATGAGCAGTTCTTC.

J is TRBJ2-1 and V is TRBV7-2, with TRBD2 identical over 7 bases. CDR1 and CDR2 (germline): SGHTA, FQGNSA. With 1 base clipped from V and 3 bases from J, the junction kept 9 bases outside the gene matches. The CDR3 runs to 17 residues. CDR3 amino acids: CASSLELSGKNYNEQFF. The CDR3 DNA reads as TGTGCCAGCAGCTTAGAATTGAGCGGGAAGAACTACAATGAGCAGTTCTTC. The variable domain in full, with the rest retrieved from reference TRBV7-2 and TRBJ2-1, is GAGVSQSPSNKVTEKGKDVELRCDPISGHTALYWYRQSLGQGLEFLIYFQGNSAPDKSGLPSDRFSAERTGGSVSTLTIQRTQQEDSAVYLCASSLELSGKNYNEQFFGPGTRLTVL.

This clonotype appeared a few times. V is TRBV18 and J is TRBJ2-6; D is unclear. CDR3 size: 18 residues. The V end lost 1 base, the J end lost 4 bases, and 17 bases lay between the germline ends. Germline lookup yields CDR1 KGHSH and CDR2 LQKENI. The CDR3 region is CASSPLIWSGSGANVLTF. Here the CDR3 DNA reads TGTGCCAGCTCACCACTTATATGGTCTGGGTCGGGGGCCAACGTCCTGACTTTC.

The rearrangement joins TRBV7-9 to TRBJ2-1, with D possibly matching TRBD1 (6 bases). This CDR3 is built from 16 residues. Germline V gene sequence: CDR1 SEHNR, CDR2 FQNEAQ (reference sequence). Trimming took 4 bases from V and 3 from J, leaving 16 bases between them. CDR3 loop: CASSSSGTRFYNEQFF. As DNA, the CDR3 is TGTGCCAGCAGCTCGTCCGGGACACGTTTCTACAATGAGCAGTTCTTC.

In this sample, this clonotype turned up many times. This sequence joins TRBV12-3 or TRBV12-4 and TRBJ2-3; 7 bases line up with TRBD2. With 4 bases clipped from V and 0 bases from J, the junction kept 1 base outside the gene matches. CDR3 length: 14 amino acids. The CDR3 nucleotides read TGTGCCAGCAGTTATAGCGGGAGCACAGATACGCAGTATTTT. Protein product: CASSYSGSTDTQYF.

This clonotype was seen a few times. The genes are TRBV6-1 and TRBJ1-6, with 7 nucleotides matching TRBD1. The V gene's germline CDR1 is MNHNS and CDR2 SASEGT. V lost 6 bases, J lost 2 bases, and 7 bases stayed unmatched. The length of the CDR3 is 16 residues. The CDR3 DNA reads TGTGCCAGCAGGCGGAACAGGGGAACCTATAATTCACCCCTCCACTTT. Its translation: CASRRNRGTYNSPLHF.

Many counts were recorded for this clonotype. This chain uses TRBV27 with TRBJ2-7; possibly TRBD1 for D (6 bases). V gave up 5 bases and J gave up 9 bases, with 23 bases separating them. CDR1 and CDR2 from the germline V gene are MNHEY and SMNVEV (reference sequence). The CDR3 contains 15 residues. CDR3 region: CASSPSRGLLTGQYF. As DNA, the CDR3 is TGTGCCAGCAGTCCAAGCAGGGGTCTTTTAACCGGGCAGTACTTC.

This clonotype showed up just a few times. This chain uses TRBV5-1 with TRBJ2-7; perhaps TRBD2 as D (5 bases). Germline loops: CDR1 SGHRS, CDR2 YFSETQ. Trimming removed 5 bases at V and 3 bases at J, with 12 bases between. CDR3 length equals 13 residues. Here the CDR3 reads CASSGELIYEQYF. CDR3 nucleotide sequence: TGCGCCAGCAGTGGGGAGCTTATCTACGAGCAGTACTTC.

This clonotype appeared a few times. The chain employs TRBV14 and TRBJ1-1; no reliable D call. This CDR3 has 14 amino acids. The germline gives CDR1 SGHDN, CDR2 FVKESK. Trimming took 1 base from V and 1 from J, leaving 7 bases between them. Here the CDR3 reads CASSQVGANTEAFF. The CDR3 DNA reads TGTGCCAGCAGCCAAGTCGGAGCGAACACTGAAGCTTTCTTT.

V usage is TRBV20-1 and J usage is TRBJ2-1; D not certain. CDR3 length equals 13 residues. Trimming removed 3 bases at V and 3 bases at J, with 9 bases between. Germline CDR1 is DFQATT and CDR2 is SNEGSKA (reference sequence). The CDR3 spells CSARTPGYNEQFF. Here the CDR3 DNA reads TGCAGTGCTAGGACCCCGGGCTACAATGAGCAGTTCTTC.

J is TRBJ2-7 and V is TRBV6-1, with 9 bases aligning to TRBD2. Germline V gene lookup returns CDR1 MNHNS and CDR2 SASEGT. With V trimmed by 1 base and J by 6 bases, 10 bases remained unmatched. The CDR3 runs to 16 residues. The CDR3 nucleotides read TGTGCCAGCAGTGAAGACGTTGCTAGCGGGGTCTTCGAGCAGTACTTC. Translating gives CASSEDVASGVFEQYF.

This clonotype occurred many times. This rearrangement joins TRBV27 to TRBJ2-3, with TRBD1 matching over 7 bases. The CDR3 sequence is 15 residues long. V shed 2 bases and J 2 bases; nucleotides not matched to a gene: 4. CDR1 is MNHEY, CDR2 SMNVEV, per germline (reference sequence). The CDR3 nucleotides read TGTGCCAGCAGTTTAAAGGGGGCGGTCACAGATACGCAGTATTTT. Protein: CASSLKGAVTDTQYF.

The chain is built from TRBV5-5 and TRBJ1-5; maybe TRBD1 (6 bases). The germline CDR1 and CDR2 sequences are SGHKS and YYEKEE (reference sequence). Trimming left V 0 bases short and J 7 bases short, with 14 bases between. The CDR3 loop spans 15 amino acids. CDR3 loop: CASSLANREEQPQHF. The CDR3 DNA reads TGTGCCAGCAGCTTGGCTAACAGGGAAGAACAGCCCCAGCATTTT.

This clonotype was counted many times. The rearrangement uses TRBV12-3 or TRBV12-4 and TRBJ1-1; D is unresolved. The CDR3 extends over 13 amino acids. V lost 1 base to trimming and J lost 6 bases, with 9 bases between them. The CDR3 DNA sequence: TGTGCCAGCAGTTTAGAGGGAAAAGCTGAAGCTTTCTTT. It yields the protein CASSLEGKAEAFF.

The sample holds many counts of this clonotype. The V and J genes are TRBV18 and TRBJ2-3; D not certain. V dropped 3 bases and J dropped 2 bases, with 6 bases sitting between them. Germline CDR1 KGHSH, CDR2 LQKENI. CDR3 length equals 13 residues. This chain's CDR3 is CASSPDFTDTQYF. DNA of the CDR3: TGTGCCAGCTCACCGGATTTCACAGATACGCAGTATTTT.

The CDR3 coding sequence is TGTGCCAGCAGGATGGATTCCAACACTGAAGCTTTCTTT. It encodes CASRMDSNTEAFF. The V gene is TRBV6-5, the J gene TRBJ1-1, with unresolved D. The germline CDR1 and CDR2 sequences are MNHEY and SVGAGI. Trimming took 6 bases from V and 2 from J, leaving 10 bases between them. This CDR3 contains 13 residues.

This clonotype was picked up a small number of times. The chain carries TRBV9 and TRBJ1-1, with D perhaps TRBD1 (5 bases). The CDR3 runs to 14 residues. The ends were cut back, 1 base at V and 1 base at J, with 8 bases in the middle. CDR1 SGDLS and CDR2 YYNGEE come from the germline V gene. The CDR3 DNA is TGTGCCAGCAGCGTAATCGGGGGGAACACTGAAGCTTTCTTT. This codes for CASSVIGGNTEAFF.

Worth noting for this clonotype: A much larger clone is a single base away; this may be a read error. The chain has TRBV6-5 and TRBJ2-7; D might be TRBD1 (6 bases). Trimming removed 2 bases from V and 4 bases from J, with 15 bases in between. Germline assignment: CDR1 MNHEY and CDR2 SVGAGI. This CDR3 has 15 residues. The CDR3: CASSYGTPSGYEQYF. CDR3 coding DNA: TGTGCCAGCAGTTACGGGACACCGAGTGGATACGAGCAGTACTTC.